This is a list of T cell receptor beta chains from one sample in a study of blood T cell repertoires in COVID-19. Using immunoSEQ multiplex PCR, the repertoire was profiled, and TCRdb retains in-frame clones only, with some absent. This table holds hundreds of thousands of clones, around 83% found once. The sequencing sample was made of peripheral blood. The receptors shown here come from a woman aged 45-59 years with acute or convalescent COVID-19. Both conserved end residues are part of each CDR3. A D gene is named only where the DNA matches it firmly. Some rows mark clone size as missing; the rest say once, few, many or name a class of expanded clone.

D | size | J | V | CDR3 | DNA
TRBD2 | . | TRBJ2-5 | TRBV2 | CASSVIAGGSETQYF | TGTGCCAGCAGTGTCATTGCGGGAGGGTCGGAGACCCAGTACTTC
. | . | TRBJ1-5 | TRBV19 | CASRGDWQDQPQHF | TGTGCCAGTAGAGGGGATTGGCAAGATCAGCCCCAGCATTTT
. | few | TRBJ2-1 | TRBV9 | CASSLRDNEQFF | TGTGCCAGCAGCCTCCGGGACAATGAGCAGTTCTTC
. | . | TRBJ2-5 | TRBV5-1 | CASSLVATSQETQYF | TGCGCCAGCAGCTTGGTGGCGACATCTCAAGAGACCCAGTACTTC
. | . | TRBJ2-3 | TRBV5-1 | CASTRQISGTSTDTQYF | TGCGCCAGCACGAGGCAGATTAGCGGAACTAGCACAGATACGCAGTATTTT
. | . | TRBJ2-7 | TRBV28 | CASQAGLFYEQYF | TGTGCCAGCCAAGCAGGGTTATTTTACGAGCAGTACTTC
TRBD2 | . | TRBJ2-3 | TRBV28 | CASSASTSGRGRDTQYF | TGTGCCAGCAGTGCCTCGACTAGCGGGAGGGGCAGAGATACGCAGTATTTT
. | . | TRBJ1-1 | TRBV12-3/TRBV12-4 | CASSNGGETEAFF | TGTGCCAGCAGTAATGGGGGGGAGACTGAAGCTTTCTTT
TRBD1 | few | TRBJ1-1 | TRBV9 | CASSVEGGGITEAFF | TGTGCCAGCAGCGTAGAAGGGGGCGGTATCACTGAAGCTTTCTTT
. | . | TRBJ2-7 | TRBV14 | CASSQGLGGYEQYF | TGTGCCAGCAGCCAAGGTCTCGGGGGCTACGAGCAGTACTTC
TRBD1 | . | TRBJ1-1 | TRBV9 | CASSVTGGRTEAFF | TGTGCCAGCAGCGTGACAGGGGGCCGCACTGAAGCTTTCTTT
TRBD1 | . | TRBJ1-1 | TRBV2 | CASSAPGQVNTEAFF | TGTGCCAGCAGTGCACCGGGACAGGTAAACACTGAAGCTTTCTTT
TRBD1 | . | TRBJ1-1 | TRBV6-2/TRBV6-3 | CASSRQGPEAFF | TGTGCCAGCAGTCGACAGGGGCCGGAAGCTTTCTTT
. | . | TRBJ2-5 | TRBV12-3/TRBV12-4 | CASGQQETQYF | TGTGCGTCCGGACAGCAAGAGACCCAGTACTTC
. | . | TRBJ2-2 | TRBV7-6 | CASSLIPPTANTGELFF | TGTGCCAGCAGCTTAATCCCCCCGACAGCGAACACCGGGGAGCTGTTTTTT
TRBD2 | . | TRBJ2-5 | TRBV28 | CASSFRTSGRAETQYF | TGTGCCAGCAGTTTCCGGACTAGCGGGAGGGCGGAGACCCAGTACTTC
TRBD1 | few | TRBJ2-2 | TRBV4-2 | CASSQEGTGGIGELFF | TGTGCCAGCAGCCAAGAAGGGACAGGGGGAATCGGGGAGCTGTTTTTT
. | . | TRBJ1-5 | TRBV2 | CASTGRGDQPQHF | TGTGCCAGCACCGGGAGAGGGGACCAGCCCCAGCATTTT
. | . | TRBJ2-5 | TRBV9 | CASSVAPQETQYF | TGCGCCAGCAGCGTGGCCCCACAAGAGACCCAGTACTTC
. | . | TRBJ2-2 | TRBV15 | CATSRVTGAEELFF | TGTGCCACCAGCAGAGTGACTGGGGCGGAGGAGCTGTTTTTT
TRBD2 | . | TRBJ2-1 | TRBV11-2 | CASSPLGGGKNNEQFF | TGTGCCAGCAGCCCTCTCGGGGGGGGTAAGAACAATGAGCAGTTCTTC
TRBD1 | . | TRBJ1-1 | TRBV28 | CASSLTGRDRGDTEAFF | TGTGCCAGCAGCCTTACGGGCCGGGACAGGGGCGACACTGAAGCTTTCTTT
. | . | TRBJ1-1 | TRBV14 | CASRRGEGKSTEAFF | TGTGCCAGCCGACGGGGAGAGGGTAAGAGCACTGAAGCTTTCTTT
. | . | TRBJ2-6 | TRBV9 | CASSYRQSGANVLTF | TGTGCCAGCAGCTATAGACAGTCCGGGGCCAACGTCCTGACTTTC
TRBD1 | once | TRBJ2-1 | TRBV6-5 | CASSYSGQGTYEQFF | TGTGCCAGCAGTTACTCGGGACAGGGTACCTATGAGCAGTTCTTC
TRBD1 | . | TRBJ1-5 | TRBV15 | CATSRTGGLGQPQHF | TGTGCCACCAGCAGGACAGGGGGCTTAGGTCAGCCCCAGCATTTT
TRBD1 | . | TRBJ1-2 | TRBV19 | CASSMSTGGSLNYGYTF | TGTGCCAGTAGTATGTCAACAGGGGGTTCCTTGAACTATGGCTACACCTTC
. | . | TRBJ1-2 | TRBV5-1 | CASSYGPREGYTF | TGCGCCAGCAGCTACGGACCCCGGGAGGGCTACACCTTC
. | . | TRBJ1-1 | TRBV18 | CASSPDRTTEAFF | TGTGCCAGCTCACCTGACAGAACCACTGAAGCTTTCTTT
. | . | TRBJ1-2 | TRBV3-1/TRBV3-2 | CASSRKGAADGYTF | TGTGCCAGCAGCCGGAAAGGCGCAGCGGATGGCTACACCTTC
. | . | TRBJ2-7 | TRBV10-3 | CAISPGEPYEQYF | TGTGCCATCAGCCCAGGGGAACCCTACGAGCAGTACTTC
TRBD2 | . | TRBJ2-5 | TRBV7-3 | CASSASGTRGDLETQYF | TGTGCCAGCAGCGCATCCGGGACTAGGGGGGACCTAGAGACCCAGTACTTC
TRBD2 | . | TRBJ2-3 | TRBV9 | CASSAGGRGVTDTQYF | TGTGCCAGCAGCGCCGGCGGGAGGGGGGTCACAGATACGCAGTATTTT
. | . | TRBJ2-2 | TRBV6-1 | CASSESTGTLTGELFF | TGTGCCAGCAGTGAGTCGACCGGGACTCTCACCGGGGAGCTGTTTTTT
TRBD1 | . | TRBJ2-7 | TRBV9 | CASSVDPGDRGYEQYF | TGTGCCAGCAGCGTAGACCCCGGGGACAGGGGCTACGAGCAGTACTTC
TRBD1 | . | TRBJ1-1 | TRBV25-1 | CASGTVGNTEAFF | TGTGCCAGCGGGACAGTTGGGAACACTGAAGCTTTCTTT
. | once | TRBJ2-3 | TRBV21-1 | CASSKKGTVTRDTQYF | TGTGCCAGCAGCAAAAAGGGGACAGTTACAAGAGATACGCAGTATTTT
TRBD2 | . | TRBJ2-5 | TRBV27 | CASRYGTSGRALKQETQYF | TGTGCCAGCCGATATGGGACTAGCGGGAGGGCCTTGAAACAAGAGACCCAGTACTTC
. | . | TRBJ2-1 | TRBV29-1 | CSVLRGNEQFF | TGCAGCGTTCTAAGGGGCAATGAGCAGTTCTTC
TRBD2 | . | TRBJ2-1 | TRBV4-2 | CASSQVAGTSGSDEQFF | TGTGCCAGCAGCCAAGTTGCGGGGACTAGCGGGAGCGATGAGCAGTTCTTC
TRBD2 | . | TRBJ2-7 | TRBV7-9 | CASSWGTREGQYF | TGTGCCAGCAGCTGGGGAACTAGGGAGGGGCAGTACTTC
TRBD2 | . | TRBJ2-7 | TRBV29-1 | CSALSGLGYEQYF | TGCAGCGCCCTTAGCGGGTTGGGGTACGAGCAGTACTTC
TRBD1 | . | TRBJ2-5 | TRBV7-2 | CASSLGTGETQYF | TGTGCCAGCAGCTTAGGGACAGGGGAGACCCAGTACTTC
TRBD1 | once | TRBJ1-1 | TRBV7-2 | CASSSGAFTGGVNTEAFF | TGTGCCAGCAGCTCAGGGGCTTTTACAGGGGGGGTGAACACTGAAGCTTTCTTT
. | . | TRBJ2-3 | TRBV7-3 | CASSSFGGVGTDTQYF | TGTGCCAGCAGCTCCTTCGGGGGAGTGGGCACAGATACGCAGTATTTT
TRBD2 | once | TRBJ2-7 | TRBV6-5 | CASRTSGSVDEQYF | TGTGCCAGCAGGACTAGCGGGAGTGTGGACGAGCAGTACTTC
TRBD2 | once | TRBJ2-7 | TRBV27 | CASSPSTGTSGRRTYEQYF | TGTGCCAGCAGTCCATCGACCGGGACTAGCGGGAGAAGGACCTACGAGCAGTACTTC
. | . | TRBJ1-2 | TRBV10-1 | CASSSDNRSPANYGYTF | TGCGCCAGCAGTTCTGACAACAGGTCTCCAGCTAACTATGGCTACACCTTC
TRBD2 | . | TRBJ2-3 | TRBV5-1 | CASSSLTSGSLTDTQYF | TGCGCCAGCAGCTCCTTAACTAGCGGGAGTTTGACAGATACGCAGTATTTT
. | . | TRBJ1-1 | TRBV19 | CASSIRGHVGAFF | TGTGCCAGTAGTATAAGGGGCCACGTGGGAGCTTTCTTT